Below, 29 T cell receptor beta chains from the same sample are listed, as sequenced in a study of long-term antiretroviral therapy in people with HIV. An immunoSEQ assay, version v3.0, was performed at survey level. Libraries were prepared by immunoSEQ multiplex PCR; TCRdb keeps only in-frame clonotypes and omits some of them. The sample has tens of thousands of clones, about 86% seen once. Sample: unsorted PBMCs, taken 1.3 years after starting antiretroviral therapy. The receptor source for this set is a man aged 55 to 70 with HIV.

The chain joins TRBV7-8 to TRBJ1-2; D gene unclear. Germline V CDR1 and CDR2: SGHVS, FQNEAQ. Trimming pared 4 bases from V and 4 bases from J, leaving 7 bases between. This CDR3 has 12 residues. In DNA form, the CDR3 reads TGTGCCAGCAGCTCCGTCGGCTATGGCTACACCTTC. Translation gives CASSSVGYGYTF. Filled out from reference TRBV7-8 and TRBJ1-2, the complete variable domain reads GAGVSQSPRYKVAKRGQDVALRCDPISGHVSLFWYQQALGQGPEFLTYFQNEAQLDKSGLPSDRFFAERPEGSVSTLKIQRTQQEDSAVYLCASSSVGYGYTFGSGTRLTVV.

V usage is TRBV9 and J usage is TRBJ1-2; D ambiguous. The CDR3 has 15 residues. V was pared by 3 bases and J by 4 bases, with 16 bases between. Germline lookup yields CDR1 SGDLS and CDR2 YYNGEE. The CDR3 nucleotides are TGTGCCAGCAGCGAGACCGTTTCCTTCGGCTATGGCTACACCTTC. It yields the protein CASSETVSFGYGYTF.

The CDR3 DNA reads as TGTGCCAGCAGTTACTCCTACCCTCAAGAGACCCAGTACTTC. Its translation is CASSYSYPQETQYF. This rearrangement joins TRBV6-6 to TRBJ2-5; no firm D call. The CDR3 consists of 14 residues. Germline V gene sequence: CDR1 MNHNY, CDR2 SVGAGI (reference sequence). The V end lost 0 bases, the J end lost 2 bases, and 7 bases lay between the germline ends.

This chain joins TRBV6-6 and TRBJ2-5; D uncertain. Germline CDR1 is MNHNY and CDR2 is SVGAGI (reference sequence). The V end was cut by 7 bases, the J end by 5 bases, with 14 bases between. CDR3 length equals 13 residues. The CDR3 DNA follows: TGTGCCAGCAACGGATTTGCGGCGGAGACCCAGTACTTC. Translation gives CASNGFAAETQYF.

The chain joins TRBV5-6 to TRBJ1-2; no clear D gene. V lost 0 bases and J 8 bases, leaving 5 bases between the germline ends. Germline lookup yields CDR1 SGHDT and CDR2 YYEEEE. CDR3 length equals 11 residues. The chain's CDR3 is CASSLGAGYTF. The CDR3 DNA sequence: TGTGCCAGCAGCTTGGGGGCGGGCTACACCTTC.

This chain links TRBV5-1 with TRBJ2-2; TRBD1 agrees at 7 bases. The CDR3 contains 17 residues. Germline V gene data show CDR1 as SGHRS and CDR2 as YFSETQ. Trimming at V came to 1 base and at J to 3 bases, leaving 9 bases not matched to a gene. The CDR3 here is CASSLNRGNYDTGELFF. Here the CDR3 DNA reads TGCGCCAGCAGCTTGAACAGGGGTAATTACGACACCGGGGAGCTGTTTTTT. The complete variable domain, with remaining parts taken from reference TRBV5-1 and TRBJ2-2, reads KAGVTQTPRYLIKTRGQQVTLSCSPISGHRSVSWYQQTPGQGLQFLFEYFSETQRNKGNFPGRFSGRQFSNSRSEMNVSTLELGDSALYLCASSLNRGNYDTGELFFGEGSRLTVL.

Written as DNA, the CDR3 is TGTGCCAGCAGTCTCCAAGGGTTGAGCACCGGGGAGCTGTTTTTT. Translation gives CASSLQGLSTGELFF. The rearrangement uses TRBV6-5 and TRBJ2-2; D unresolved. The CDR3 is 15 residues long. With 5 bases removed from V and 4 bases from J, the gap between germline ends came to 14 bases. Germline CDR1 and CDR2: MNHEY and SVGAGI.

V is TRBV7-6 and J is TRBJ2-5; no clear D. The germline V and J ends were trimmed by 3 bases and 5 bases, with 4 bases remaining between them. This CDR3 is built from 11 residues. Looked up from germline, CDR1 is SGHVS and CDR2 is FNYEAQ. CDR3 loop: CASSFGETQYF. Here the CDR3 DNA reads TGTGCCAGCAGCTTTGGGGAGACCCAGTACTTC.

The gene calls are TRBV6-6 and TRBJ2-5; TRBD1 agrees at 7 bases. This CDR3 is 15 amino acids long. Per germline, CDR1 MNHNY and CDR2 SVGAGI (reference sequence). Germline trimming cut 2 bases from V and 4 bases from J; bases unmatched to any gene: 7. This chain's CDR3 is CASSYQTGMGETQYF. CDR3 in DNA: TGTGCCAGCAGTTACCAGACAGGGATGGGAGAGACCCAGTACTTC.

The rearrangement uses TRBV7-9 and TRBJ2-7; D unclear. The length of the CDR3 is 17 residues. V dropped 3 bases and J dropped 6 bases, with 24 bases sitting between them. Germline-derived CDR1 and CDR2 are SEHNR and FQNEAQ (reference sequence). The CDR3 spells CASSFHRSSEPLGEQYF. The CDR3 DNA is TGTGCCAGCAGCTTCCATCGAAGTTCAGAACCGCTGGGCGAGCAGTACTTC. Full variable domain (remainder filled in from reference TRBV7-9 and TRBJ2-7): DTGVSQNPRHKITKRGQNVTFRCDPISEHNRLYWYRQTLGQGPEFLTYFQNEAQLEKSRLLSDRFSAERPKGSFSTLEIQRTEQGDSAMYLCASSFHRSSEPLGEQYFGPGTRLTVT.

This chain joins TRBV5-1 and TRBJ1-2, with 7 nucleotides matching TRBD1. The length of the CDR3 is 15 residues. The V gene's germline CDR1 is SGHRS and CDR2 YFSETQ. J was trimmed by 5 bases and V by 3 bases; bases with no gene match: 10. The chain's CDR3 is CASSWEGQRGYGYTF. The DNA for the CDR3 is TGCGCCAGCAGCTGGGAGGGACAGCGAGGATATGGCTACACCTTC.

This chain joins TRBV28 and TRBJ2-7, with D hard to call. This CDR3 contains 12 residues. Germline V gene sequence: CDR1 MDHEN, CDR2 SYDVKM. V was trimmed by 4 bases and J by 3 bases, leaving 7 bases between them. The CDR3, as DNA: TGTGCCAGCAGTTCACTGAACTACGAGCAGTACTTC. This sequence encodes CASSSLNYEQYF.

This chain connects TRBV19 to TRBJ1-5, with D possibly matching TRBD1 (5 bases). Germline assignment: CDR1 LNHDA and CDR2 SQIVND (reference sequence). The CDR3 consists of 13 residues. Trimming left V 10 bases short and J 2 bases short, with 12 bases between. The CDR3 is CATGFRGNQPQHF. Here the CDR3 DNA reads TGTGCCACAGGGTTTCGTGGCAATCAGCCCCAGCATTTT. The full variable domain, in which reference TRBV19 and TRBJ1-5 provide the parts outside the CDR3, is DGGITQSPKYLFRKEGQNVTLSCEQNLNHDAMYWYRQDPGQGLRLIYYSQIVNDFQKGDIAEGYSVSREKKESFPLTVTSAQKNPTAFYLCATGFRGNQPQHFGDGTRLSIL.

This clone was seen once. The chain has TRBV13 and TRBJ2-1; D could derive from TRBD1 or TRBD2 (5 bases each). CDR3 length: 16 residues. The germline V gene has CDR1 PRHDT and CDR2 FYEKMQ (reference sequence). V lost 1 base, J lost 0 bases, and 10 bases lay in between. Here the CDR3 DNA reads TGTGCCAGCAGCTTAGCTCGGGACGGCTCCTACAATGAGCAGTTCTTC. Residues: CASSLARDGSYNEQFF.

V usage is TRBV7-8 and J usage is TRBJ1-1; 7 bases line up with TRBD1. The germline V gene has CDR1 SGHVS and CDR2 FQNEAQ. With V trimmed by 4 bases and J by 5 bases, 7 bases remained unmatched. The CDR3 sequence is 14 residues long. The CDR3 nucleotides are TGTGCCAGCAGCTCGGAAGGGGGCTGGACTGAAGCTTTCTTT. Residues: CASSSEGGWTEAFF. The full variable domain, completed using reference TRBV7-8 and TRBJ1-1, is GAGVSQSPRYKVAKRGQDVALRCDPISGHVSLFWYQQALGQGPEFLTYFQNEAQLDKSGLPSDRFFAERPEGSVSTLKIQRTQQEDSAVYLCASSSEGGWTEAFFGQGTRLTVV.

This sequence joins TRBV6-6 and TRBJ1-6; D ambiguous. Germline CDR1 reads MNHNY; CDR2 reads SVGAGI (reference sequence). Trimming left V 2 bases short and J 0 bases short, with 5 bases between. The CDR3 is 15 amino acids. The CDR3 loop reads CASSYESSYNSPLHF. In DNA form, the CDR3 reads TGTGCCAGCAGTTACGAGAGCTCCTATAATTCACCCCTCCACTTT.

The rearrangement uses TRBV6-5 and TRBJ1-1; D is ambiguous. Trimming pared 0 bases from V and 2 bases from J, leaving 10 bases between. CDR3 length equals 15 residues. Germline V gives CDR1 MNHEY, CDR2 SVGAGI. The CDR3 nucleotides are TGTGCCAGCAGTTACTCAGGCAGGATAAACACTGAAGCTTTCTTT. Translating gives CASSYSGRINTEAFF.

The chain joins TRBV11-3 to TRBJ2-1, with D perhaps TRBD1 or TRBD2 (5 bases each). Trimming cost V 5 bases and J 7 bases, with 18 bases left between them. This CDR3 has 15 residues. In germline, CDR1 is SGHNT, CDR2 YENEEA. The CDR3 DNA is TGTGCCAGCAGCCCGGGGCAGTTGGAGGTTAATGAGCAGTTCTTC. It translates to CASSPGQLEVNEQFF.

The chain is built from TRBV7-3 and TRBJ2-6; TRBD1 matches 8 bases. Germline V lookup: CDR1 SGHTA, CDR2 FQGTGA. CDR3 length equals 19 residues. Trimming cost V 5 bases and J 2 bases; bases outside gene matches: 14. The CDR3 region is CASSLRPGTGLTGANVLTF. The CDR3 DNA reads TGTGCCAGCAGCCTACGCCCCGGGACAGGATTAACTGGGGCCAACGTCCTGACTTTC.

The chain recombines TRBV2 with TRBJ2-1; no firm D call. The germline V and J ends were trimmed by 3 bases and 0 bases, with 9 bases remaining between them. CDR1 is SNHLY, CDR2 FYNNEI, per germline. CDR3 size: 15 residues. CDR3 residues: CASSDDQSSYNEQFF. In DNA, the CDR3 is TGTGCCAGCAGTGATGATCAGAGCTCCTACAATGAGCAGTTCTTC.

The rearrangement uses TRBV5-1 and TRBJ1-4; perhaps TRBD1 as D (5 bases). CDR3 size: 13 residues. CDR1 and CDR2 from the germline V gene are SGHRS and YFSETQ. V was shortened by 2 bases and J by 7 bases, with 9 bases between the two germline ends. The CDR3 loop is CASSLGRGEKLFF. CDR3 in DNA: TGCGCCAGCAGCTTAGGGAGGGGTGAAAAACTGTTTTTT. Full variable domain (remainder filled in from reference TRBV5-1 and TRBJ1-4): KAGVTQTPRYLIKTRGQQVTLSCSPISGHRSVSWYQQTPGQGLQFLFEYFSETQRNKGNFPGRFSGRQFSNSRSEMNVSTLELGDSALYLCASSLGRGEKLFFGSGTQLSVL.

J is TRBJ2-7 and V is TRBV9, with D unclear. This CDR3 has 15 residues. V was clipped by 1 base and J by 4 bases, with 15 bases between them. Germline V gene data show CDR1 as SGDLS and CDR2 as YYNGEE. The CDR3: CASSVSGSPEYEQYF. For the CDR3, the DNA is TGTGCCAGCAGCGTAAGTGGTAGTCCCGAATACGAGCAGTACTTC.

The genes are TRBV5-1 and TRBJ2-1; D is unclear. The CDR3 is 14 residues long. The germline V and J ends were trimmed by 5 bases and 0 bases, with 9 bases remaining between them. Germline values: CDR1 SGHRS, CDR2 YFSETQ. The CDR3 spells CASRDLSSYNEQFF. The CDR3 DNA reads TGCGCCAGCAGAGATTTGAGCTCCTACAATGAGCAGTTCTTC.

This sequence joins TRBV5-1 and TRBJ2-3; D is uncertain. CDR1 is SGHRS and CDR2 is YFSETQ in the germline V gene. V lost 7 bases to trimming and J lost 1 base, with 13 bases between them. This CDR3 has 14 residues. The CDR3 loop is CASVERIGTDTQYF. The CDR3 nucleotides read TGCGCCAGCGTAGAACGAATCGGCACAGATACGCAGTATTTT.

CDR3 region: CASSLGWMADEQFF. In DNA, the CDR3 is TGTGCCAGCAGCTTAGGTTGGATGGCAGATGAGCAGTTCTTC. The chain has TRBV7-2 and TRBJ2-1, with unresolved D. The CDR3 sequence is 14 residues long. The germline V and J ends were trimmed by 1 base and 8 bases, with 12 bases remaining between them. CDR1 and CDR2 from the germline V gene are SGHTA and FQGNSA.

This clone was seen a single time. V gene TRBV5-1 combines with J gene TRBJ2-5; D unclear. The V gene lost 4 bases and the J gene lost 1 base, with 14 bases spanning the gap. CDR1 and CDR2 (germline): SGHRS, YFSETQ. The CDR3 loop spans 15 amino acids. CDR3 amino acids: CASSPHPKIQETQYF. In DNA, the CDR3 is TGCGCCAGCAGCCCACACCCCAAAATCCAAGAGACCCAGTACTTC.

This clone appeared a single time. The chain employs TRBV5-1 and TRBJ2-3, with 7 bases fitting TRBD2. There are 17 residues in the CDR3. Trimming removed 4 bases from V and 3 bases from J; junction bases left unmatched: 14. The germline gives CDR1 SGHRS, CDR2 YFSETQ. CDR3 protein: CASSRSLGGSPTDTQYF. CDR3 DNA sequence: TGCGCCAGCAGCCGCTCCTTGGGGGGGAGCCCAACAGATACGCAGTATTTT.

This clone was observed a single time. This chain joins TRBV18 and TRBJ2-5, with D possibly matching TRBD1 (5 bases). V shed 3 bases and J shed 3 bases, with 17 bases lying between them. CDR1 is KGHSH and CDR2 is LQKENI in the germline V gene. This CDR3 has 16 residues. CDR3 region: CASSPTTGFVKETQYF. In DNA, the CDR3 is TGTGCCAGCTCACCCACTACAGGTTTTGTGAAAGAGACCCAGTACTTC.

This clone is a singleton in its sample. The chain recombines TRBV19 with TRBJ2-1; D possibly uses TRBD1 or TRBD2 (6 bases each). Trimming stripped 3 bases from V and 9 bases from J, with 12 bases between. This CDR3 region has 13 residues. Per germline, CDR1 LNHDA and CDR2 SQIVND (reference sequence). In DNA, the CDR3 is TGTGCCAGTAGTATTCTGCGGGACACTGAGCAGTTCTTC. Its translation is CASSILRDTEQFF.